A single sample gave rise to the 22 T cell receptor beta chains below, sequenced in a study of shared clonotypes between healthy human individuals. The data were produced by immunoSEQ multiplex PCR, yet TCRdb's version contains in-frame clones alone and is incomplete. The data contain 640,000 or so clones, 72% of them singletons. The sample comprised memory CD4+ T cells sorted from blood. The subset: CD45RA-negative fraction. The receptors were gathered from a woman aged 25 to 45 in good health.

The chain couples TRBV4-1 to TRBJ2-1, with D uncertain. The V gene lost 4 bases and the J gene lost 8 bases, with 12 bases spanning the gap. The CDR3 is 13 amino acids. In germline, CDR1 is MGHRA, CDR2 YSYEKL. This chain's CDR3 is CASSRWSPHEQFF. In DNA, the CDR3 is TGCGCCAGCAGCCGTTGGAGCCCACATGAGCAGTTCTTC.

The chain couples TRBV6-5 to TRBJ2-7; D unresolved. The CDR3 sequence is 14 residues long. CDR1 is MNHEY, CDR2 SVGAGI, per germline. V was cut by 5 bases and J by 0 bases, with 11 bases left in between. The DNA for the CDR3 is TGTGCCAGCAGTAGCCGACCGAGCTCCTACGAGCAGTACTTC. It codes for CASSSRPSSYEQYF.

The chain recombines TRBV13 with TRBJ2-4, with 14 bases that match TRBD2. CDR1 is PRHDT, CDR2 FYEKMQ, per germline (reference sequence). Germline trimming cut 1 base from V and 3 bases from J; bases unmatched to any gene: 8. The CDR3 covers 19 residues. CDR3 sequence: CASSLERGLAGAGKNIQYF. CDR3 in DNA: TGTGCCAGCAGCTTAGAGAGGGGACTAGCGGGAGCAGGCAAAAACATTCAGTACTTC.

Points on this clone: Other DNA sequences from this sample encode an identical CDR3 as well. The J gene is TRBJ1-5, the V gene TRBV28; no clear D gene. Germline lookup yields CDR1 MDHEN and CDR2 SYDVKM. V gave up 8 bases and J gave up 2 bases, with 7 bases separating them. The length of the CDR3 is 12 residues. This CDR3 is CASGRGNQPQHF. Written as DNA, the CDR3 is TGTGCCAGCGGTAGGGGCAATCAGCCCCAGCATTTT.

V gene TRBV28 combines with J gene TRBJ2-7, with 9 bases that match TRBD2. CDR1 is MDHEN and CDR2 is SYDVKM in the germline V gene. The CDR3 runs 15 residues. V dropped 6 bases and J dropped 1; count of bases not matched to a gene: 7. The CDR3 sequence is CASRNRLAESYEQYF. DNA of the CDR3: TGTGCCAGCAGAAATAGACTAGCGGAGTCCTACGAGCAGTACTTC.

The chain joins TRBV19 to TRBJ2-5, with 7 bases fitting TRBD1. With 4 bases clipped from V and 4 bases from J, the junction kept 12 bases outside the gene matches. The CDR3 spans 16 residues. The germline gives CDR1 LNHDA, CDR2 SQIVND (reference sequence). The CDR3 here is CASSSHGTAILETQYF. The CDR3 nucleotides read TGTGCCAGTAGTAGCCACGGGACAGCGATACTAGAGACCCAGTACTTC.

The chain links TRBV6-4 to TRBJ2-3; 9 bases fit TRBD2. The CDR3 consists of 16 residues. Germline lookup yields CDR1 MRHNA and CDR2 SNTAGT. Unmatched junction bases numbered 3, after V lost 0 bases and J lost 2 bases. The CDR3 DNA is TGTGCCAGCAGTGACTCAGCGGGAGGTTCCACAGATACGCAGTATTTT. Translated, it gives CASSDSAGGSTDTQYF.

This chain links TRBV7-3 with TRBJ2-1; D is tentatively TRBD1 or TRBD2 (8 bases each). V lost 1 base to trimming and J lost 4 bases, with 23 bases between them. The CDR3 is made up of 19 amino acids. Germline CDR1 and CDR2: SGHTA and FQGTGA. The CDR3 loop is CASSLNSAQGAGGYNEQFF. In DNA form, the CDR3 reads TGTGCCAGCAGCTTAAACTCTGCCCAGGGGGCGGGAGGTTACAATGAGCAGTTCTTC.

The rearrangement links TRBV6-6 to TRBJ2-7, with D possibly being TRBD2 (6 bases). The CDR3 spans 15 residues. The germline V and J ends were trimmed by 2 bases and 2 bases, with 13 bases remaining between them. Germline V gene lookup returns CDR1 MNHNY and CDR2 SVGAGI (reference sequence). The DNA of the CDR3 is TGTGCCAGCAGTTACGCTAGGGACTGGACCTACGAGCAGTACTTC. Its protein is CASSYARDWTYEQYF.

The chain links TRBV10-1 to TRBJ2-7, with 12 bases identical to TRBD1. The CDR3 runs to 15 residues. V was clipped by 0 bases and J by 6 bases; unmatched bases: 3. The germline gives CDR1 WNHNN, CDR2 SYGVQD (reference sequence). The DNA of the CDR3 is TGCGCCAGCAGTGAGTCAAGGGACAGGGGGCGCGAGCAGTACTTC. Amino acid sequence: CASSESRDRGREQYF.

This clone was observed a single time. As DNA, the CDR3 is TGTGCCAGCAGTACTCCTCGGACAGGGGGCTATGGCTACACCTTC. Translated: CASSTPRTGGYGYTF. This rearrangement joins TRBV28 to TRBJ1-2; 10 nucleotides agree with TRBD1. The CDR3 has 15 residues. Trimming took 5 bases from V and 4 from J; bases not matched to a gene: 7. Germline values: CDR1 MDHEN, CDR2 SYDVKM.

The sample holds a few counts of this clone. The rearrangement joins TRBV28 to TRBJ2-1, with TRBD1 as a possible D gene (6 bases). The V end lost 8 bases, the J end lost 7 bases, and 9 bases lay between the germline ends. The CDR3 totals 11 residues. Germline V gene lookup returns CDR1 MDHEN and CDR2 SYDVKM. For the CDR3, the DNA is TGTGCCAGCCACAGGGAAAATGAGCAGTTCTTC. This sequence encodes CASHRENEQFF.

The genes are TRBV19 and TRBJ1-1, with 7 nucleotides matching TRBD1. The germline gives CDR1 LNHDA, CDR2 SQIVND (reference sequence). The CDR3 is made up of 16 amino acids. The V and J ends lost 3 bases and 0 bases, in that order; junction bases with no gene match: 7. The CDR3 sequence is CASSIETGHLNTEAFF. CDR3 DNA sequence: TGTGCCAGTAGTATTGAGACAGGGCACCTGAACACTGAAGCTTTCTTT.

J is TRBJ2-7 and V is TRBV5-1; D is possibly TRBD1 or TRBD2 (5 bases each). This CDR3 is built from 16 residues. Germline V gene lookup returns CDR1 SGHRS and CDR2 YFSETQ. V was trimmed by 4 bases and J by 6 bases, leaving 23 bases between them. In DNA, the CDR3 is TGCGCCAGCAGCCGGGACCGCAATTACGTCGGGTCCGAGCAGTACTTC. This sequence encodes CASSRDRNYVGSEQYF.

The V gene is TRBV2, the J gene TRBJ2-3; 8 bases fit TRBD2. Germline CDR1 SNHLY, CDR2 FYNNEI. J was trimmed by 1 base and V by 0 bases; bases with no gene match: 3. The length of the CDR3 is 16 residues. The CDR3 bases are TGTGCCAGCAGTGAAGCCGGTAGCGGGGGCACAGATACGCAGTATTTT. Its protein is CASSEAGSGGTDTQYF.

A note on this clone: Other DNA sequences in the same sample also yield this CDR3. V usage is TRBV6-5 and J usage is TRBJ2-3, with D uncertain. Trimming removed 0 bases at V and 6 bases at J, with 4 bases between. Germline V CDR1 and CDR2: MNHEY, SVGAGI. The CDR3 covers 12 residues. Here the CDR3 reads CASSYSRDTQYF. DNA of the CDR3: TGTGCCAGCAGTTACTCGAGGGATACGCAGTATTTT.

A note on this clone: Within the sample, other DNA sequences also encode this same CDR3. This sequence joins TRBV7-2 and TRBJ1-2, with D unresolved. Trimming pared 2 bases from V and 1 base from J, leaving 8 bases between. CDR1 is SGHTA, CDR2 FQGNSA, per germline. The CDR3 is 14 amino acids. The CDR3 spells CASSLQRDNYGYTF. CDR3 coding DNA: TGTGCCAGCAGCTTACAGAGGGATAACTATGGCTACACCTTC.

CDR3 protein: CASSLPRGNSNQPQHF. CDR3 DNA: TGTGCCAGCAGCCTGCCTAGGGGGAATAGCAATCAGCCCCAGCATTTT. J is TRBJ1-5 and V is TRBV28; tentative D call: TRBD1 (6 bases). V lost 6 bases and J lost 0, with 15 bases in between. This CDR3 spans 16 amino acids. The germline V gene has CDR1 MDHEN and CDR2 SYDVKM.

This chain uses TRBV5-4 with TRBJ2-5; TRBD1 matches at 11 bases. The V segment lost 4 bases and the J segment 5 bases; nucleotides outside the gene matches: 7. The CDR3 length is 15 residues. The germline gives CDR1 SGHNT, CDR2 YYREEE (reference sequence). This CDR3 is CASSPGTGGWETQYF. In DNA, the CDR3 is TGTGCCAGCAGCCCGGGGACAGGGGGATGGGAGACCCAGTACTTC.

J is TRBJ2-1 and V is TRBV19; 7 bases are shared with TRBD2. V lost 5 bases, J lost 5 bases, and 12 bases stayed unmatched. The germline gives CDR1 LNHDA, CDR2 SQIVND (reference sequence). The CDR3 sequence is 16 residues long. CDR3 DNA: TGTGCCAGTAGTCCCTGGGGGGGGAGAAGGCACAATGAGCAGTTCTTC. It specifies CASSPWGGRRHNEQFF.

This clone has a single count. Other DNA sequences in the same sample also yield this CDR3. V usage is TRBV5-1 and J usage is TRBJ2-7; 9 bases agree with TRBD1. The germline V gene encodes CDR1 SGHRS and CDR2 YFSETQ. The CDR3 spans 13 residues. The J segment lost 4 bases and the V segment lost 3 bases, leaving 2 bases of the junction unmatched. CDR3 coding DNA: TGCGCCAGCAGCTCTGGACAGGGGTACGAGCAGTACTTC. It yields the protein CASSSGQGYEQYF. The full variable domain, with the rest looked up from reference TRBV5-1 and TRBJ2-7, is KAGVTQTPRYLIKTRGQQVTLSCSPISGHRSVSWYQQTPGQGLQFLFEYFSETQRNKGNFPGRFSGRQFSNSRSEMNVSTLELGDSALYLCASSSGQGYEQYFGPGTRLTVT.

V usage is TRBV5-1 and J usage is TRBJ2-7, with 7 nucleotides matching TRBD2. This CDR3 spans 17 amino acids. From germline, CDR1 is SGHRS and CDR2 YFSETQ. The trim removed 0 bases at V and 7 bases at J, leaving 16 bases unmatched. DNA of the CDR3: TGCGCCAGCAGCTTGGCCGGGGAGGGGACGCGTCTATTTGAGCAGTACTTC. Protein: CASSLAGEGTRLFEQYF.